This passage covers 32 T cell receptor beta chains from one sample sequenced in a study of monozygotic twins with inflammatory bowel disease. TCRdb re-analyzed the 5' RACE reads; it lists each CDR3 protein once, without DNA. The ten most abundant clones cover roughly 1.5% of a sample with around 190,000 distinct CDR3 sequences. Input material: blood. These receptors originate from a human donor with ulcerative colitis or Crohn's disease, or a healthy co-twin of an affected twin (not recorded which).

The rearrangement joins TRBV29-1 to TRBJ2-1; TCRdb's D gene call, TRBD1, goes unchecked for lack of DNA. The CDR3 is made up of 13 amino acids. The germline gives CDR1 SQVTM, CDR2 ANQGSEA. CDR3 in amino acids: CSVEDRGNNEQFF.

The chain is built from TRBV2 and TRBJ1-4; TCRdb selects TRBD1, and the lack of DNA leaves this call unchecked. This CDR3 has 14 amino acids. CDR1 is SNHLY, CDR2 FYNNEI, per germline. CDR3: CASSLRTGNEKLFF.

The rearrangement joins TRBV20-1 to TRBJ1-5; no DNA is available, so the TRBD1 call from TCRdb remains unchecked. This CDR3 region has 14 residues. In germline, CDR1 is DFQATT, CDR2 SNEGSKA (reference sequence). The CDR3: CSARVGQTNQPQHF.

This sequence joins TRBV4-1 and TRBJ2-3; TCRdb's assignment of TRBD2 cannot be checked, as there is no DNA. CDR3 length: 16 amino acids. Germline V CDR1 and CDR2: MGHRA, YSYEKL. The CDR3 loop is CASSPSAGLRTDTQYF.

The chain couples TRBV20-1 to TRBJ2-3; the D call from TCRdb, TRBD1, cannot be confirmed without DNA. CDR3 length equals 14 residues. Looked up from germline, CDR1 is DFQATT and CDR2 is SNEGSKA (reference sequence). The CDR3: CSARDLGRRDTQYF.

This sequence joins TRBV5-1 and TRBJ2-2; no DNA is available, so the TRBD1 call from TCRdb remains unchecked. The germline gives CDR1 SGHRS, CDR2 YFSETQ. This CDR3 comprises 15 residues. The CDR3 region is CASSSTGGNTGELFF.

V and J are TRBV11-2 and TRBJ1-4; checking the TCRdb D call of TRBD1 is not possible without DNA. The CDR3 is 16 residues long. Looked up from germline, CDR1 is SGHAT and CDR2 is FQNNGV. The CDR3 loop reads CASSQASQGPNEKLFF. Together with reference TRBV11-2 and TRBJ1-4, the CDR3 gives the full variable domain: EAGVAQSPRYKIIEKRQSVAFWCNPISGHATLYWYQQILGQGPKLLIQFQNNGVVDDSQLPKDRFSAERLKGVDSTLKIQPAKLEDSAVYLCASSQASQGPNEKLFFGSGTQLSVL.

The rearrangement joins TRBV20-1 to TRBJ2-2; the TRBD1 assignment by TCRdb is unverifiable without DNA. This CDR3 spans 15 amino acids. Germline CDR1 and CDR2: DFQATT and SNEGSKA (reference sequence). The CDR3 here is CSALKGEILTGELFF.

This sequence joins TRBV12-3 or TRBV12-4 and TRBJ2-5; lacking DNA, the TRBD1 call made by TCRdb goes unchecked. This CDR3 is 14 amino acids long. The CDR3 is CASTQGARVETQYF.

J is TRBJ2-2 and V is TRBV27; checking the TCRdb D call of TRBD2 is not possible without DNA. The CDR3 is 17 residues long. The germline gives CDR1 MNHEY, CDR2 SMNVEV (reference sequence). The CDR3 sequence is CASSPWRVGANTGELFF.

The chain carries TRBV5-1 and TRBJ1-4; with no DNA, the TCRdb D assignment of TRBD1 cannot be verified. The CDR3 length is 14 residues. Per the germline V gene, CDR1 is SGHRS and CDR2 is YFSETQ. This chain's CDR3 is CASSPGTGTEKLFF.

J is TRBJ1-2 and V is TRBV7-9; TCRdb gives TRBD1 as the D gene, but with no DNA this cannot be confirmed. Germline-derived CDR1 and CDR2 are SEHNR and FQNEAQ (reference sequence). The CDR3 covers 15 residues. The CDR3 spells CASSSETGLPNGYTF.

This chain uses TRBV15 with TRBJ1-1; TCRdb's D call, TRBD1, is unchecked because there is no DNA. CDR1 is LNHNV, CDR2 YYDKDF, per germline (reference sequence). CDR3 length: 14 amino acids. CDR3 loop: CATSRVPKGTEAFF.

The V and J genes are TRBV25-1 and TRBJ2-3. The CDR3 totals 14 residues. CDR1 and CDR2 (germline): MGHDK, SYGVNS. CDR3 residues: CASSEGSNTNTQYF.

The chain couples TRBV20-1 to TRBJ1-6; TCRdb's assignment of TRBD1 cannot be checked, as there is no DNA. CDR1 and CDR2 from the germline V gene are DFQATT and SNEGSKA (reference sequence). This CDR3 has 13 residues. CDR3 in amino acids: CSASQGADSPLHF.

V is TRBV7-9 and J is TRBJ1-6; the TRBD1 assignment by TCRdb is unverifiable without DNA. The CDR3 covers 15 residues. Looked up from germline, CDR1 is SEHNR and CDR2 is FQNEAQ (reference sequence). The CDR3: CASSPRGILDSPLHF.

The chain has TRBV7-3 and TRBJ2-4. This CDR3 comprises 18 residues. Germline V lookup: CDR1 SGHTA, CDR2 FQGTGA. The CDR3: CASSLKKFSRLAKNMQYF.

The chain couples TRBV20-1 to TRBJ1-6; the TCRdb call, TRBD1, lacks DNA for checking. Germline V gene lookup returns CDR1 DFQATT and CDR2 SNEGSKA (reference sequence). The CDR3 covers 18 residues. CDR3 protein: CSARSFVLSGTGVSPLHF.

V is TRBV7-9 and J is TRBJ2-2; TCRdb's assignment of TRBD1 cannot be checked, as there is no DNA. CDR1 is SEHNR, CDR2 FQNEAQ, per germline (reference sequence). This CDR3 is 14 amino acids long. CDR3: CASGGSMGTGELFF.

The V and J genes are TRBV4-1 and TRBJ1-2; the TCRdb call, TRBD1, lacks DNA for checking. This CDR3 is built from 16 residues. Germline V gene sequence: CDR1 MGHRA, CDR2 YSYEKL. CDR3 sequence: CASSPAPGQGLYGYTF.

This chain connects TRBV7-2 to TRBJ2-7. From germline, CDR1 is SGHTA and CDR2 FQGNSA. This CDR3 has 13 amino acids. The CDR3 sequence is CASSSVGAYEQYF.

This rearrangement joins TRBV5-1 to TRBJ2-3; TCRdb calls TRBD1, which cannot be checked without DNA. Germline CDR1 is SGHRS and CDR2 is YFSETQ. This CDR3 has 15 amino acids. This CDR3 is CASSLAQGALDTQYF.

This chain connects TRBV5-1 to TRBJ1-2; TCRdb proposes TRBD1, but this gene call is untestable without DNA. The CDR3 spans 17 residues. Germline lookup yields CDR1 SGHRS and CDR2 YFSETQ. CDR3 sequence: CASSLLGQGNTNYGYTF.

The CDR3 region is CASSQDLGNQPQHF. The chain uses TRBV3-1 and TRBJ1-5. Germline-derived CDR1 and CDR2 are LGHDT and YNNKEL (reference sequence). This CDR3 is 14 amino acids long. The variable domain in full, completed from reference TRBV3-1 and TRBJ1-5, reads DTAVSQTPKYLVTQMGNDKSIKCEQNLGHDTMYWYKQDSKKFLKIMFSYNNKELIINETVPNRFSPKSPDKAHLNLHINSLELGDSAVYFCASSQDLGNQPQHFGDGTRLSIL.

This chain's CDR3 is CASHRGHNSPLHF. V gene TRBV6-5 combines with J gene TRBJ1-6; TCRdb reports TRBD1, a call that lacks DNA to check it against. This CDR3 region has 13 residues. CDR1 is MNHEY and CDR2 is SVGAGI in the germline V gene.

V usage is TRBV20-1 and J usage is TRBJ1-2; TCRdb indicates TRBD1, and absent DNA this call remains unverified. CDR3 length: 13 residues. Germline-derived CDR1 and CDR2 are DFQATT and SNEGSKA (reference sequence). The chain's CDR3 is CSARTGGDYGYTF.

This chain joins TRBV10-3 and TRBJ2-6. This CDR3 has 15 residues. The V gene's germline CDR1 is ENHRY and CDR2 SYGVKD. CDR3 protein: CAISQGTYGANVLTF.

The chain recombines TRBV5-1 with TRBJ2-3; TCRdb proposes TRBD1, but this gene call is untestable without DNA. CDR3 length: 16 residues. Germline V gene lookup returns CDR1 SGHRS and CDR2 YFSETQ. CDR3 protein: CASSLIGTGVMDTQYF.

The chain recombines TRBV12-3 or TRBV12-4 with TRBJ1-1; TCRdb lists TRBD1, though no DNA is available to test this call. The CDR3 consists of 14 residues. This chain's CDR3 is CASSTGIMNTEAFF.

CDR3 in amino acids: CASSIDSYEQYF. The V gene is TRBV19, the J gene TRBJ2-7. CDR3 length: 12 residues. Germline loops: CDR1 LNHDA, CDR2 SQIVND (reference sequence). The variable domain in full, completed from reference TRBV19 and TRBJ2-7, reads DGGITQSPKYLFRKEGQNVTLSCEQNLNHDAMYWYRQDPGQGLRLIYYSQIVNDFQKGDIAEGYSVSREKKESFPLTVTSAQKNPTAFYLCASSIDSYEQYFGPGTRLTVT.

The chain combines TRBV4-1 with TRBJ1-6; TCRdb indicates TRBD1, and absent DNA this call remains unverified. This CDR3 is 17 amino acids long. From germline, CDR1 is MGHRA and CDR2 YSYEKL. CDR3 amino acids: CASSPRSAGIYNSPLHF.

The chain uses TRBV12-3 or TRBV12-4 and TRBJ1-1; TCRdb proposes TRBD1, but this gene call is untestable without DNA. This CDR3 contains 14 residues. CDR3 loop: CASRRQGGNTEAFF.